This entry lists 21 T cell receptor beta chains sequenced from one sample in a study of CD8 T cells in ankylosing spondylitis. The study's findings and limits: In ankylosing spondylitis blood, a motif of roughly 8 highly homologous TCR beta variants appeared characteristic.

These TCRs are of unknown antigen specificity. One entry per CDR3 protein results from TCRdb running MiXCR on the 5' RACE reads. The repertoire has some 840,000 distinct CDR3 sequences, approximately 12% of them found once; the top ten carry 0.51%. Input material: blood, either unsorted or a sorted T cell fraction (not recorded which). These receptors came from a male donor with ankylosing spondylitis.

In this sample, this clonotype turned up many times. The CDR3 DNA follows: TGCGCCAGCAGCTTCGGTTCAAGAGATACGCAGTATTTT. It specifies CASSFGSRDTQYF. The gene calls are TRBV5-1 and TRBJ2-3; D not certain. This CDR3 has 13 residues. Germline V gene data show CDR1 as SGHRS and CDR2 as YFSETQ. V was clipped by 2 bases and J by 5 bases, with 9 bases between them. Full variable domain (rest looked up from reference TRBV5-1 and TRBJ2-3): KAGVTQTPRYLIKTRGQQVTLSCSPISGHRSVSWYQQTPGQGLQFLFEYFSETQRNKGNFPGRFSGRQFSNSRSEMNVSTLELGDSALYLCASSFGSRDTQYFGPGTRLTVL.

This clonotype has at least ten counts. The rearrangement joins TRBV29-1 to TRBJ2-5; weak D call: TRBD2 (5 bases). This CDR3 comprises 13 residues. Germline V CDR1 and CDR2: SQVTM, ANQGSEA. Trimming took off 5 bases at V and 2 bases at J, with 12 bases between the two ends. The CDR3 DNA sequence: TGCAGCGTTTCAACGGCGGGTCAAGAGACCCAGTACTTC. This codes for CSVSTAGQETQYF.

This clonotype was counted ten times or more. The gene calls are TRBV6-1 and TRBJ2-7; the D is unclear. CDR3 length: 14 amino acids. Germline values: CDR1 MNHNS, CDR2 SASEGT. Trimming shortened V by 6 bases and J by 3 bases, and 15 bases separated the two germline ends. CDR3 region: CASRRSTIIYEQYF. The CDR3 coding sequence is TGTGCCAGCAGGCGAAGCACCATCATCTACGAGCAGTACTTC.

The chain links TRBV27 to TRBJ1-6; D not certain. CDR3 length: 15 amino acids. CDR1 and CDR2 (germline): MNHEY, SMNVEV (reference sequence). V lost 3 bases, J lost 10 bases, and 16 bases lay in between. The CDR3 is CASSFLGRGASPLHF. CDR3 DNA sequence: TGTGCCAGCAGTTTCCTAGGACGGGGTGCATCACCCCTCCACTTT.

This clonotype turned up a few times. The chain combines TRBV3-1 with TRBJ2-3, with 9 bases lining up with TRBD2. With 4 bases clipped from V and 4 bases from J, the junction kept 3 bases outside the gene matches. CDR3 length: 14 amino acids. Germline values: CDR1 LGHDT, CDR2 YNNKEL (reference sequence). CDR3 sequence (DNA): TGTGCCAGCAGCCCGACTAGCGGAGCAGATACGCAGTATTTT. Translated, it gives CASSPTSGADTQYF.

The V gene is TRBV5-6, the J gene TRBJ2-7, with 11 bases that match TRBD1. Germline CDR1 and CDR2: SGHDT and YYEEEE. CDR3 length equals 16 residues. The V gene end was trimmed by 2 bases and the J gene end by 0 bases; junction bases not matched to a gene: 4. DNA for the CDR3: TGTGCCAGCAGCTTCTGGGACAGGGGGTTCTCCTACGAGCAGTACTTC. It translates to CASSFWDRGFSYEQYF. The full variable domain, in which reference TRBV5-6 and TRBJ2-7 provide the parts outside the CDR3, is DAGVTQSPTHLIKTRGQQVTLRCSPKSGHDTVSWYQQALGQGPQFIFQYYEEEERQRGNFPDRFSGHQFPNYSSELNVNALLLGDSALYLCASSFWDRGFSYEQYFGPGTRLTVT.

The J gene is TRBJ1-6, the V gene TRBV25-1; D is perhaps TRBD1 (6 bases). Germline V gene lookup returns CDR1 MGHDK and CDR2 SYGVNS. The CDR3 is 13 residues long. Trimming cost V 10 bases and J 5 bases, with 12 bases left between them. The CDR3 nucleotides read TGTGCCACCGCGGACAGTAATAATTCACCCCTCCACTTT. Protein sequence: CATADSNNSPLHF.

This chain connects TRBV4-2 to TRBJ2-7; maybe TRBD2 (5 bases). CDR1 is LGHNA and CDR2 is YNFKEQ in the germline V gene. The CDR3 is 15 amino acids. V was cut by 0 bases and J by 7 bases, with 16 bases left in between. The CDR3 nucleotides are TGTGCCAGCAGCCAAGATCGGGGTCGTGGGGAAGAGCAGTACTTC. Its translation is CASSQDRGRGEEQYF.

The gene calls are TRBV5-4 and TRBJ2-7, with a tentative D call TRBD1 (6 bases). V lost 4 bases, J lost 3 bases, and 20 bases lay in between. This CDR3 region has 16 residues. Germline V gene sequence: CDR1 SGHNT, CDR2 YYREEE (reference sequence). The CDR3 DNA follows: TGTGCCAGCAGCCTAGGACAGTTCGGAGGAATCTACGAGCAGTACTTC. The encoded protein is CASSLGQFGGIYEQYF.

The table lists this clonotype with a few counts. This rearrangement joins TRBV12-3 or TRBV12-4 to TRBJ1-1; tentatively, D is TRBD1 (5 bases). The CDR3 extends over 15 amino acids. V was shortened by 7 bases and J by 4 bases, with 19 bases between the two germline ends. The CDR3 reads CASKLGHPGGTEAFF. CDR3 nucleotide sequence: TGTGCCAGCAAGTTGGGGCATCCTGGCGGCACTGAAGCTTTCTTT.

The rearrangement links TRBV18 to TRBJ2-6; no firm D call. This CDR3 contains 17 residues. CDR1 and CDR2 (germline): KGHSH, LQKENI. V lost 2 bases and J lost 3, with 14 bases in between. The CDR3 loop is CASSPESPGYGANVLTF. The CDR3 bases are TGTGCCAGCTCACCAGAATCCCCCGGGTATGGGGCCAACGTCCTGACTTTC.

This clonotype occurred a few times. The chain joins TRBV7-2 to TRBJ1-6, with D uncertain. Trimming removed 6 bases at V and 0 bases at J, with 9 bases between. Germline V gives CDR1 SGHTA, CDR2 FQGNSA. This CDR3 contains 15 residues. CDR3 in amino acids: CASRAQSSYNSPLHF. The CDR3, as DNA: TGTGCCAGCAGGGCCCAGAGCTCCTATAATTCACCCCTCCACTTT.

V and J are TRBV5-1 and TRBJ2-1, with D hard to call. CDR3 length: 13 amino acids. V was trimmed by 1 base and J by 5 bases, leaving 7 bases between them. Germline V gives CDR1 SGHRS, CDR2 YFSETQ. CDR3 amino acids: CASSLSVHNEQFF. The CDR3, as DNA: TGCGCCAGCAGCTTGTCCGTCCACAATGAGCAGTTCTTC.

The chain joins TRBV29-1 to TRBJ1-2; no clear D. Germline V gene data show CDR1 as SQVTM and CDR2 as ANQGSEA. The V gene lost 4 bases and the J gene lost 7 bases, with 16 bases spanning the gap. This CDR3 spans 13 amino acids. In DNA, the CDR3 is TGCAGCGTTGTGGCGCCAGTGTTGGGTGGCTACACCTTC. Translation gives CSVVAPVLGGYTF.

This clonotype was observed a handful of times. The chain links TRBV3-1 to TRBJ1-4; D is ambiguous. Germline CDR1 LGHDT, CDR2 YNNKEL (reference sequence). V was cut by 6 bases and J by 0 bases, with 11 bases left in between. The CDR3 covers 15 residues. CDR3 region: CASSPQFATNEKLFF. The DNA of the CDR3 is TGTGCCAGCAGTCCCCAATTCGCAACTAATGAAAAACTGTTTTTT.

This clonotype was found a few times. The gene calls are TRBV20-1 and TRBJ2-1, with D possibly TRBD2 on 6 matching bases. Germline V gene data show CDR1 as DFQATT and CDR2 as SNEGSKA (reference sequence). The CDR3 loop spans 15 amino acids. V was clipped by 0 bases and J by 4 bases, with 13 bases between them. The CDR3 region is CSARDPSGWYNEQFF. The CDR3 nucleotides are TGCAGTGCTAGAGATCCCAGCGGGTGGTACAATGAGCAGTTCTTC.

In its sample, this clonotype was seen many times. The chain has TRBV29-1 and TRBJ2-7, with 7 positions matching TRBD1. J gave up 1 base and V 7 bases, and 7 bases lay outside the gene matches. The CDR3 length is 13 residues. Looked up from germline, CDR1 is SQVTM and CDR2 is ANQGSEA. This chain's CDR3 is CSATGTVSYEQYF. In DNA, the CDR3 is TGCAGCGCAACTGGGACAGTATCCTACGAGCAGTACTTC.

At least ten counts were recorded for this clonotype. This chain connects TRBV6-1 to TRBJ2-3; D remains ambiguous. Trimming stripped 2 bases from V and 7 bases from J, with 7 bases between. From germline, CDR1 is MNHNS and CDR2 SASEGT. CDR3 length equals 12 residues. CDR3 loop: CASSELGYTQYF. The CDR3 DNA follows: TGTGCCAGCAGTGAACTGGGATATACGCAGTATTTT.

This clonotype was recorded a few times. The gene calls are TRBV20-1 and TRBJ2-7, with D hard to call. V was trimmed by 5 bases and J by 4 bases, leaving 15 bases between them. In germline, CDR1 is DFQATT, CDR2 SNEGSKA (reference sequence). The CDR3 contains 13 residues. The CDR3 sequence: CSAPAVGRYEQYF. The CDR3, as DNA: TGCAGTGCTCCCGCGGTGGGCAGGTACGAGCAGTACTTC.

The J gene is TRBJ2-7, the V gene TRBV4-2; 7 bases match TRBD2. Germline-derived CDR1 and CDR2 are LGHNA and YNFKEQ. The V and J ends lost 4 bases and 2 bases, in that order; junction bases with no gene match: 8. CDR3 length equals 15 residues. In DNA, the CDR3 is TGTGCCAGCAGCCCCCTAGGGACTACGACCTACGAGCAGTACTTC. As protein: CASSPLGTTTYEQYF.

This clonotype was counted only a few times. The chain combines TRBV27 with TRBJ2-3, with D possibly being TRBD1 (5 bases). Per germline, CDR1 MNHEY and CDR2 SMNVEV (reference sequence). Trimming took 4 bases from V and 6 from J, leaving 11 bases between them. The CDR3 totals 13 residues. CDR3 sequence reads: CASSYRGIDTQYF. As DNA, the CDR3 is TGTGCCAGCAGTTATAGGGGTATCGATACGCAGTATTTT.